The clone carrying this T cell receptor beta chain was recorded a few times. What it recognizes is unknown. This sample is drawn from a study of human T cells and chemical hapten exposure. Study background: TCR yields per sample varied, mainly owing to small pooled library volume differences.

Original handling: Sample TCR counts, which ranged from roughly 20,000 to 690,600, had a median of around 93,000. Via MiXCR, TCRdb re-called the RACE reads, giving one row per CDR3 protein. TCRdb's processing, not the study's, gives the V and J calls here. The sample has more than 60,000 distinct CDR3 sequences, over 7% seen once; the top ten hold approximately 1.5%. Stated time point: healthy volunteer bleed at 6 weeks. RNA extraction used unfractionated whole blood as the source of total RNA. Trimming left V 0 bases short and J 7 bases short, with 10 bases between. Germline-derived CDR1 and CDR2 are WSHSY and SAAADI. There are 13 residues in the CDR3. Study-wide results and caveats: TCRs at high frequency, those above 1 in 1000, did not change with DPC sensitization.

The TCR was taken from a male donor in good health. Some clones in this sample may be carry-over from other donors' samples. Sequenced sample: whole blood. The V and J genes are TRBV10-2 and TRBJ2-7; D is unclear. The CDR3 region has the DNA TGCGCCAGCAGTGAGTCGACCTATGGGGAGCAGTACTTC. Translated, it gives CASSESTYGEQYF.